This T cell receptor (beta chain) was obtained from a study of T cell responses to AZD1222 COVID-19 vaccine. The CDR3 is 15 residues long. Germline values: CDR1 SNHLY, CDR2 FYNNEI. V lost 4 bases and J lost 0, with 12 bases in between. Assay used: immunoSEQ multiplex PCR; TCRdb lists only in-frame clones, some missing. The sample shows over 100,000 clones, roughly 91% of them seen only once. The chain recombines TRBV2 with TRBJ1-1; no reliable D call. Specimen: peripheral blood, collected 28 days after the second AZD1222 dose. The sequence came from an adult who received the AZD1222 COVID-19 vaccine. The chain's CDR3 is CASSADVLLNTEAFF. Written as DNA, the CDR3 is TGTGCCAGCAGTGCCGATGTCCTACTGAACACTGAAGCTTTCTTT.